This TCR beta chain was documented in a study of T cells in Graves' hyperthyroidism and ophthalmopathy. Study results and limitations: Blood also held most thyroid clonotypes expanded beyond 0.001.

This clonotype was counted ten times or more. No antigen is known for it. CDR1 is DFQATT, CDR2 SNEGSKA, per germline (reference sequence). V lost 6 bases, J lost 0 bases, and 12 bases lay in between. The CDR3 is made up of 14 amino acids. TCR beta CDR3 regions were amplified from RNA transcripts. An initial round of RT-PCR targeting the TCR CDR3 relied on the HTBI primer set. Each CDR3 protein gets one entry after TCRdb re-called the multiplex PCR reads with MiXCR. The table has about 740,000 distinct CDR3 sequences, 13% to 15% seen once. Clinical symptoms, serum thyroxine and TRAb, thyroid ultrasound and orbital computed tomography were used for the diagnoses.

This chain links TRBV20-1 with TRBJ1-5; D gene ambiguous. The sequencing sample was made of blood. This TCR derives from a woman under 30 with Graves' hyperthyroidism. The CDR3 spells CSASAGFSNQPQHF. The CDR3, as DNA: TGCAGTGCGAGCGCGGGATTTAGCAATCAGCCCCAGCATTTT.